One sample yielded the 24 T cell receptor beta chains listed below, sequenced in a study of neoadjuvant anti-PD-1 for oral cavity cancer. Time point defined: after neoadjuvant nivolumab, at surgical resection. TCRdb keeps only in-frame clones here, not all; method: immunoSEQ multiplex PCR. The sample shows more than 13,000 clones, about 75% of them seen only once. The sample in question was PBMCs, obtained after nivolumab (anti-PD-1) treatment. Receptor source: a person aged 40 to 85 with oral cavity squamous cell carcinoma.

This clone has just a few counts. At one of its ends the junction is not consistent with the germline gene, which may arise from a read error. The chain recombines TRBV9 with TRBJ1-1, with 8 bases matching TRBD1. The CDR3 is 12 amino acids. Germline V gene sequence: CDR1 SGDLS, CDR2 YYNGEE. The DNA of the CDR3 is TGTGCCAGCAGCCGGAACCAGGGGGCTCCGATCTTT. Its protein product is CASSRNQGAPIF. The full variable domain, completed using reference TRBV9 and TRBJ1-1, is DSGVTQTPKHLITATGQRVTLRCSPRSGDLSVYWYQQSLDQGLQFLIQYYNGEERAKGNILERFSAQQFPDLHSELNLSSLELGDSALYFCASSRNQGAPIFGQGTRLTVV.

The CDR3 region is CASSSPRTSGETQYF. CDR3 bases: TGTGCCAGCAGCTCCCCTAGGACTAGCGGAGAGACCCAGTACTTC. The rearrangement links TRBV5-5 to TRBJ2-5, with 10 bases lining up with TRBD2. Germline CDR1 SGHKS, CDR2 YYEKEE (reference sequence). The ends lost 3 bases at V and 4 bases at J; junction bases unmatched: 6. The CDR3 extends over 15 amino acids.

The chain has TRBV5-1 and TRBJ1-1; 11 positions match TRBD1. Germline CDR1 is SGHRS and CDR2 is YFSETQ. This CDR3 spans 14 amino acids. With 4 bases clipped from V and 5 bases from J, the junction kept 4 bases outside the gene matches. The CDR3 sequence: CASSPGTGGTEAFF. The CDR3, as DNA: TGCGCCAGCAGCCCCGGGACAGGGGGGACTGAAGCTTTCTTT.

This chain links TRBV7-8 with TRBJ2-7, with D possibly being TRBD2 (6 bases). The CDR3 runs 19 residues. Germline CDR1 is SGHVS and CDR2 is FQNEAQ. V shed 1 base and J shed 0 bases, with 22 bases lying between them. The CDR3 loop reads CASSLGLGRSRLDSYEQYF. The CDR3 coding sequence is TGTGCCAGCAGCTTAGGATTGGGGCGGTCGAGACTAGACTCCTACGAGCAGTACTTC. The full variable domain, with the rest looked up from reference TRBV7-8 and TRBJ2-7, is GAGVSQSPRYKVAKRGQDVALRCDPISGHVSLFWYQQALGQGPEFLTYFQNEAQLDKSGLPSDRFFAERPEGSVSTLKIQRTQQEDSAVYLCASSLGLGRSRLDSYEQYFGPGTRLTVT.

V usage is TRBV7-8 and J usage is TRBJ2-3; 13 bases match TRBD2. V dropped 5 bases and J dropped 4; count of bases not matched to a gene: 6. From germline, CDR1 is SGHVS and CDR2 FQNEAQ. The CDR3 is 16 residues long. CDR3 nucleotide sequence: TGTGCCAGCAGCGCCCGGACTAGCGGGAGCTCAGATACGCAGTATTTT. It encodes CASSARTSGSSDTQYF.

This rearrangement joins TRBV27 to TRBJ1-2; no clear D. V gave up 4 bases and J gave up 5 bases, with 20 bases separating them. The CDR3 sequence is 16 residues long. Germline CDR1 reads MNHEY; CDR2 reads SMNVEV (reference sequence). The CDR3 is CASSSAPVPRLYGYTF. In DNA, the CDR3 is TGTGCCAGCAGTTCCGCTCCCGTCCCCCGCCTTTATGGCTACACCTTC.

CDR3 sequence: CASSYLGRGYGYTF. CDR3 DNA sequence: TGTGCCAGCAGTTACTTAGGCAGGGGCTATGGCTACACCTTC. The rearrangement links TRBV6-5 to TRBJ1-2; D possibly corresponds to TRBD1 (6 bases). The CDR3 is 14 residues long. V was cut by 1 base and J by 4 bases, with 10 bases left in between. Germline values: CDR1 MNHEY, CDR2 SVGAGI.

The chain joins TRBV5-1 to TRBJ1-1, with a weak D call TRBD1 (5 bases). V was trimmed by 0 bases and J by 1 base, leaving 10 bases between them. Germline lookup yields CDR1 SGHRS and CDR2 YFSETQ. This CDR3 region has 15 residues. CDR3 amino acids: CASSLAWGPNTEAFF. In DNA form, the CDR3 reads TGCGCCAGCAGCTTGGCCTGGGGCCCGAACACTGAAGCTTTCTTT.

V gene TRBV19 combines with J gene TRBJ1-3; D uncertain. With 10 bases removed from V and 0 bases from J, the gap between germline ends came to 13 bases. The germline gives CDR1 LNHDA, CDR2 SQIVND (reference sequence). CDR3 length: 14 amino acids. The CDR3 is CATMDVSSGNTIYF. The CDR3 nucleotides are TGTGCCACCATGGACGTAAGCTCTGGAAACACCATATATTTT.

The chain couples TRBV29-1 to TRBJ1-2, with D perhaps matching TRBD1 (6 bases). This CDR3 region has 13 residues. Per germline, CDR1 SQVTM and CDR2 ANQGSEA. Trimming cost V 5 bases and J 8 bases, with 18 bases left between them. The chain's CDR3 is CSVRQVRARGYTF. CDR3 sequence (DNA): TGCAGCGTTCGACAGGTCCGAGCTAGGGGCTACACCTTC.

This clone was found a few times. The chain combines TRBV5-6 with TRBJ1-2, with D perhaps matching TRBD1 (6 bases). In germline, CDR1 is SGHDT, CDR2 YYEEEE. The CDR3 is 15 residues long. Trimming left V 4 bases short and J 2 bases short, with 15 bases between. Written as DNA, the CDR3 is TGTGCCAGCAGCCGATCAGACAGGAGGAACTATGGCTACACCTTC. As protein: CASSRSDRRNYGYTF.

V is TRBV5-4 and J is TRBJ1-4, with a tentative D call TRBD1 (6 bases). Germline V CDR1 and CDR2: SGHNT, YYREEE (reference sequence). CDR3 size: 14 residues. V was shortened by 3 bases and J by 8 bases, with 14 bases between the two germline ends. The CDR3 region is CASSWGLGEEKLFF. CDR3 in DNA: TGTGCCAGCAGCTGGGGGCTCGGGGAAGAAAAACTGTTTTTT. The variable domain in full, completed from reference TRBV5-4 and TRBJ1-4, reads ETGVTQSPTHLIKTRGQQVTLRCSSQSGHNTVSWYQQALGQGPQFIFQYYREEENGRGNFPPRFSGLQFPNYSSELNVNALELDDSALYLCASSWGLGEEKLFFGSGTQLSVL.

The chain carries TRBV25-1 and TRBJ1-1; no clear D. Per germline, CDR1 MGHDK and CDR2 SYGVNS. Trimming took off 4 bases at V and 10 bases at J, with 7 bases between the two ends. The CDR3 length is 10 residues. CDR3 bases: TGTGCCAGCAGTGGCACCCGAGCTTTCTTT. Translated: CASSGTRAFF. Filled out from reference TRBV25-1 and TRBJ1-1, the complete variable domain reads EADIYQTPRYLVIGTGKKITLECSQTMGHDKMYWYQQDPGMELHLIHYSYGVNSTEKGDLSSESTVSRIRTEHFPLTLESARPSHTSQYLCASSGTRAFFGQGTRLTVV.

The chain couples TRBV9 to TRBJ2-1; D is possibly TRBD2 (6 bases). CDR3 length: 15 amino acids. The V end was cut by 0 bases, the J end by 8 bases, with 15 bases between. Germline CDR1 is SGDLS and CDR2 is YYNGEE. The CDR3 spells CASSVDGGIRDEQFF. CDR3 bases: TGTGCCAGCAGCGTAGATGGCGGGATAAGAGATGAGCAGTTCTTC.

CDR3 nucleotides: TGTGCCAGCAGCTTACAGCAGGGACAGCCCCAGCATTTT. Amino acids: CASSLQQGQPQHF. The J gene is TRBJ1-5, the V gene TRBV7-3; weak D call: TRBD1 (5 bases). Looked up from germline, CDR1 is SGHTA and CDR2 is FQGTGA. CDR3 length: 13 amino acids. V was pared by 2 bases and J by 7 bases, with 9 bases between.

The CDR3 here is CASSFRSYEQYF. The CDR3 region has the DNA TGTGCCAGCAGCTTCCGCTCCTACGAGCAGTACTTC. The chain employs TRBV11-2 and TRBJ2-7; no clear D gene. The CDR3 has 12 amino acids. V was pared by 3 bases and J by 0 bases, with 3 bases between. The germline CDR1 and CDR2 sequences are SGHAT and FQNNGV.

The count of this clone is one. CDR3 region: CASSLGDETEAFF. CDR3 coding DNA: TGTGCCAGCAGCTTAGGGGACGAAACTGAAGCTTTCTTT. This rearrangement joins TRBV7-8 to TRBJ1-1; TRBD1 is a possible D gene (5 bases). The CDR3 covers 13 residues. The V end was cut by 1 base, the J end by 5 bases, with 8 bases between. Germline-derived CDR1 and CDR2 are SGHVS and FQNEAQ.

This chain joins TRBV27 and TRBJ1-4, with 8 positions matching TRBD1. Germline V gene lookup returns CDR1 MNHEY and CDR2 SMNVEV (reference sequence). Trimming cost V 8 bases and J 6 bases; bases outside gene matches: 8. This CDR3 contains 14 residues. The CDR3 nucleotides read TGTGCCAGCGGCAGAACAGGGGGTGATGAAAAACTGTTTTTT. It yields the protein CASGRTGGDEKLFF.

The chain has TRBV29-1 and TRBJ2-7; no clear D gene. Germline-derived CDR1 and CDR2 are SQVTM and ANQGSEA. V was shortened by 3 bases and J by 2 bases, with 8 bases between the two germline ends. The CDR3 runs to 12 residues. CDR3 protein: CSVDMGTYEQYF. CDR3 bases: TGCAGCGTTGATATGGGGACCTACGAGCAGTACTTC.

The chain joins TRBV4-1 to TRBJ2-4, with 11 bases aligning to TRBD2. The V and J ends lost 1 base and 1 base, in that order; junction bases with no gene match: 15. Per the germline V gene, CDR1 is MGHRA and CDR2 is YSYEKL. The CDR3 contains 21 residues. CDR3 amino acids: CASSQAPHLAGGLGAKNIQYF. CDR3 nucleotide sequence: TGCGCCAGCAGCCAAGCCCCCCACCTAGCGGGGGGCCTTGGGGCCAAAAACATTCAGTACTTC.

The genes are TRBV4-1 and TRBJ1-2; D not certain. V was cut by 2 bases and J by 4 bases, with 11 bases left in between. Germline V gene sequence: CDR1 MGHRA, CDR2 YSYEKL. The CDR3 is 14 amino acids. The chain's CDR3 is CASSQYPDPYGYTF. The CDR3 nucleotides read TGCGCCAGCAGCCAATATCCGGACCCCTATGGCTACACCTTC.

This chain joins TRBV13 and TRBJ1-2; a weak D match, TRBD1 (5 bases). This CDR3 comprises 14 residues. Trimming took off 0 bases at V and 4 bases at J, with 9 bases between the two ends. CDR1 PRHDT and CDR2 FYEKMQ come from the germline V gene (reference sequence). The CDR3 DNA reads as TGTGCCAGCAGCTTAGGCCCGGGGGGCTATGGCTACACCTTC. Translated, it gives CASSLGPGGYGYTF.

The chain employs TRBV7-3 and TRBJ2-1, with 9 bases aligning to TRBD2. Germline trimming cut 5 bases from V and 8 bases from J; bases unmatched to any gene: 7. The CDR3 extends over 14 amino acids. Germline loops: CDR1 SGHTA, CDR2 FQGTGA. Here the CDR3 reads CASSPSSGGDEQFF. In DNA, the CDR3 is TGTGCCAGCAGCCCAAGTAGCGGGGGCGATGAGCAGTTCTTC.

The CDR3 DNA reads as TGCGCCAGCAGACTATTAGAGACCCAGTACTTC. Its protein is CASRLLETQYF. V usage is TRBV10-2 and J usage is TRBJ2-5; D remains ambiguous. V was pared by 6 bases and J by 4 bases, with 6 bases between. CDR3 length: 11 amino acids. CDR1 and CDR2 from the germline V gene are WSHSY and SAAADI.